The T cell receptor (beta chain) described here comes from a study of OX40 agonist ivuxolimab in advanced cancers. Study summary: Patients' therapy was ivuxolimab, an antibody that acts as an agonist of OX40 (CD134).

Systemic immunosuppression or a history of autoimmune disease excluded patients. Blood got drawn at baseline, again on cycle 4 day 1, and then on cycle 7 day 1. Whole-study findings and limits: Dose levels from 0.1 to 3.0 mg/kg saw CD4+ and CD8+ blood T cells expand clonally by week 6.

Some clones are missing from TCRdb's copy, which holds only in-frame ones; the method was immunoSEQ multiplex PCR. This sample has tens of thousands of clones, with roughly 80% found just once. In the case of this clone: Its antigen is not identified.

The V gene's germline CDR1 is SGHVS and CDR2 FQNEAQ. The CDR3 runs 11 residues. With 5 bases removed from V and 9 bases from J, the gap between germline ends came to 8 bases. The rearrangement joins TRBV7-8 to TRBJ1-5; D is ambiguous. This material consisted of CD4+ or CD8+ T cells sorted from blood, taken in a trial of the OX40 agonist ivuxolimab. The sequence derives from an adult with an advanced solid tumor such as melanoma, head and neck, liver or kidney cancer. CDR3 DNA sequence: TGTGCCAGCAGCGTAGGCGGGCCCCAGCATTTT. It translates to CASSVGGPQHF.